The following is a T cell receptor (beta chain) sequence with its context. The CDR3 has 12 amino acids. Germline CDR1 MNHEY, CDR2 SVGAGI. The V gene lost 3 bases and the J gene lost 5 bases, with 7 bases spanning the gap. The PCR contained 60 Vbeta and 13 Jbeta primers. Profiling relied on immunoSEQ multiplex PCR, and the TCRdb table lists in-frame clones only, not all of them. The table lists 200,000 to 300,000 clones, approximately 84% of them singletons. The data were taken from a study of cytomegalovirus exposure and HLA in healthy donors. The chain joins TRBV6-5 to TRBJ2-5; D remains unclear. This TCR came from a girl aged 2 to 9 in good health and CMV-seronegative. The sample was PBMCs. This CDR3 is CASSYPPETQYF. CDR3 bases: TGTGCCAGCAGTTATCCCCCGGAGACCCAGTACTTC.